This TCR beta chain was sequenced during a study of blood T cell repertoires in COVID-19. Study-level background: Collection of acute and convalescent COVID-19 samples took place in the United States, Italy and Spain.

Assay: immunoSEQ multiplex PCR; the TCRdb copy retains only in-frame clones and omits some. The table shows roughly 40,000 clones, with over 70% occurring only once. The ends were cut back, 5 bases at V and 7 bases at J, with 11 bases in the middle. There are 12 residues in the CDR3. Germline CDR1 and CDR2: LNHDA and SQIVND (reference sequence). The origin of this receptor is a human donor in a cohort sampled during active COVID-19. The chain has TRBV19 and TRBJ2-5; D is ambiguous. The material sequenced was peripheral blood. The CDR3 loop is CASSGNGGTQYF. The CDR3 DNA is TGTGCCAGTAGTGGCAATGGCGGGACCCAGTACTTC.